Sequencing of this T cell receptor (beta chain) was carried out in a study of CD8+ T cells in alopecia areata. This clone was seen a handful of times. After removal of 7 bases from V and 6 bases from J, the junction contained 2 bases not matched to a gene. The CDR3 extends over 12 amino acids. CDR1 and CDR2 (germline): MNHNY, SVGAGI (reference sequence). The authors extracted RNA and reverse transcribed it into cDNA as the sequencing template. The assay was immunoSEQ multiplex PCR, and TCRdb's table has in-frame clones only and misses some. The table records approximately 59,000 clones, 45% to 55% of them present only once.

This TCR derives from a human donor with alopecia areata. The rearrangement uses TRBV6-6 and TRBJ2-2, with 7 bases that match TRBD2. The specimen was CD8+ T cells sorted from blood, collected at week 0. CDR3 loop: CASTGLAGELFF. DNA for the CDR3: TGTGCCAGCACCGGACTAGCCGGGGAGCTGTTTTTT.